This T cell receptor (beta chain) derives from a study of blood T cell repertoires in COVID-19. Authors' analysis steps: For nucleated cells, counts were estimated from reference gene primer amplification. Data came from immunoSEQ multiplex PCR; TCRdb stores just in-frame clones and leaves some out. The DNA gave D and trimming, while V, J and clone size come from that table. The sample lists about 150,000 clones, around 80% occurring once. V lost 5 bases and J 6 bases, leaving 14 bases between the germline ends. This CDR3 has 13 amino acids. Categorization into cohorts depended on clinical history that participants reported. Recovered Cohort 3 donors showed two negative PCRs, clearance, or symptom resolution.

The TCR originated in a woman between 45 and 65 years old who had recovered from COVID-19. The specimen was PBMCs or T cells enriched from blood (not recorded which). J is TRBJ1-1 and V is TRBV5-3; D is uncertain. TRBV5-3 is an open reading frame whose function is uncertain. The CDR3 here is CARRFPVEAEAFF. DNA of the CDR3: TGTGCCAGAAGATTCCCAGTAGAGGCTGAAGCTTTCTTT.